This passage covers 19 T cell receptor beta chains from one sample sequenced in a study of blood T cell repertoires in COVID-19. TCRdb keeps only in-frame clones here, not all; method: immunoSEQ multiplex PCR. This sample yields under 300,000 clones, of which more than 65% are seen a single time; approximately 2.4% belongs to the top ten. Sequenced input: peripheral blood. The receptors were gathered from a middle-aged man who had recovered from COVID-19.

The chain links TRBV7-6 to TRBJ2-1, with 11 bases matching TRBD2. V gave up 1 base and J gave up 7 bases; unmatched junction bases: 3. CDR3 length: 15 amino acids. CDR1 is SGHVS and CDR2 is FNYEAQ in the germline V gene. CDR3 in amino acids: CASSLVAGGPNEQFF. In nucleotides, the CDR3 is TGTGCCAGCAGCTTAGTAGCGGGAGGGCCAAATGAGCAGTTCTTC.

The CDR3, as DNA: TGTGCCAGCAGCTTGGGGACGGCGGGAGGGCCTGAAGCTTTCTTT. Translation: CASSLGTAGGPEAFF. The V gene is TRBV5-5, the J gene TRBJ1-1; D unresolved. Germline CDR1 is SGHKS and CDR2 is YYEKEE (reference sequence). The V end was cut by 0 bases, the J end by 6 bases, with 15 bases between. This CDR3 comprises 15 residues.

The rearrangement links TRBV6-5 to TRBJ1-5, with D unclear. Germline lookup yields CDR1 MNHEY and CDR2 SVGAGI. This CDR3 has 15 residues. The germline V and J ends were trimmed by 6 bases and 2 bases, with 14 bases remaining between them. The CDR3 loop reads CASSQTNNGNQPQHF. As DNA, the CDR3 is TGTGCCAGCAGCCAAACAAATAATGGCAATCAGCCCCAGCATTTT.

The rearrangement joins TRBV5-5 to TRBJ1-5, with a possible D match to TRBD1 (5 bases). Trimming cost V 0 bases and J 5 bases, with 9 bases left between them. CDR1 and CDR2 (germline): SGHKS, YYEKEE (reference sequence). The CDR3 has 14 residues. The CDR3 region is CASSLAWGDQPQHF. DNA of the CDR3: TGTGCCAGCAGCTTGGCCTGGGGGGATCAGCCCCAGCATTTT.

The chain is built from TRBV24-1 and TRBJ2-3; 7 positions agree with TRBD1. CDR1 and CDR2 from the germline V gene are KGHDR and SFDVKD. J gave up 2 bases and V 7 bases, and 5 bases lay outside the gene matches. The CDR3 is 14 amino acids. The DNA for the CDR3 is TGTGCCACCAGCGACAGGGATGTCACAGATACGCAGTATTTT. Protein: CATSDRDVTDTQYF.

The rearrangement uses TRBV19 and TRBJ2-5, with 15 nucleotides matching TRBD2. The CDR3 has 17 amino acids. Germline CDR1 is LNHDA and CDR2 is SQIVND (reference sequence). Germline trimming cut 5 bases from V and 4 bases from J; bases unmatched to any gene: 8. The CDR3 DNA sequence: TGTGCCAGTAGTTCCCTAGGACTAGCGGGGGGGGTAGAGACCCAGTACTTC. The encoded protein is CASSSLGLAGGVETQYF.

For this clone: The sample contains more than one DNA sequence encoding this CDR3. The chain couples TRBV3-1 (or the pseudogene TRBV3-2) to TRBJ1-1, with 7 bases identical to TRBD1. There are 13 residues in the CDR3. Per germline, CDR1 LGHDT and CDR2 YNNKEL (reference sequence). Germline trimming cut 4 bases from V and 3 bases from J; bases unmatched to any gene: 2. CDR3 residues: CASSLTGDTEAFF. CDR3 DNA: TGTGCCAGCAGCCTTACAGGGGACACTGAAGCTTTCTTT.

The chain has TRBV4-3 and TRBJ2-2; D is unclear. In germline, CDR1 is LGHNA, CDR2 YSLEER. The CDR3 consists of 13 residues. V was shortened by 4 bases and J by 8 bases, with 11 bases between the two germline ends. CDR3 bases: TGCGCCAGCAGCCGCCGAGTATGGGGGGAGCTGTTTTTT. It specifies CASSRRVWGELFF.

The V gene is TRBV6-4, the J gene TRBJ2-1; 7 nucleotides agree with TRBD1. The junction had 4 bases not matched to a gene; V was cut back by 0 bases and J by 11 bases. Per germline, CDR1 MRHNA and CDR2 SNTAGT. CDR3 length: 13 residues. CDR3 in amino acids: CASSDSRGLKQFF. CDR3 nucleotides: TGTGCCAGCAGTGACTCGAGGGGGCTTAAGCAGTTCTTC.

The chain recombines TRBV18 with TRBJ1-2, with a possible D match to TRBD1 (5 bases). Trimming removed 4 bases at V and 5 bases at J, with 8 bases between. The CDR3 runs to 12 residues. Germline assignment: CDR1 KGHSH and CDR2 LQKENI. CDR3 sequence: CASSLGTYGYTF. The DNA of the CDR3 is TGTGCCAGCTCACTAGGGACTTATGGCTACACCTTC.

The J gene is TRBJ2-3, the V gene TRBV20-1; a possible D gene is TRBD2 (5 bases). The CDR3 totals 14 residues. The germline V gene encodes CDR1 DFQATT and CDR2 SNEGSKA (reference sequence). Trimming left V 3 bases short and J 0 bases short, with 10 bases between. CDR3 amino acids: CSASGLASTDTQYF. CDR3 sequence (DNA): TGCAGTGCTAGTGGACTGGCTAGCACAGATACGCAGTATTTT.

The chain joins TRBV11-2 to TRBJ1-1, with 10 bases matching TRBD1. This CDR3 region has 16 residues. CDR1 is SGHAT, CDR2 FQNNGV, per germline. V was clipped by 3 bases and J by 0 bases; unmatched bases: 4. CDR3 nucleotides: TGTGCCAGCAGCTTGACAGGGGGCCTCATGAACACTGAAGCTTTCTTT. Translation: CASSLTGGLMNTEAFF.

This sequence joins TRBV7-2 and TRBJ2-3, with 13 bases fitting TRBD2. The CDR3 is made up of 16 amino acids. Germline-derived CDR1 and CDR2 are SGHTA and FQGNSA. The V and J ends lost 5 bases and 5 bases, in that order; junction bases with no gene match: 7. The DNA for the CDR3 is TGTGCCAGCAGCCCCCGACTAGCGGGAGGAATAGATACGCAGTATTTT. Translated, it gives CASSPRLAGGIDTQYF. Based on the CDR3 plus reference TRBV7-2 and TRBJ2-3, the full variable domain is GAGVSQSPSNKVTEKGKDVELRCDPISGHTALYWYRQSLGQGLEFLIYFQGNSAPDKSGLPSDRFSAERTGGSVSTLTIQRTQQEDSAVYLCASSPRLAGGIDTQYFGPGTRLTVL.

The rearrangement joins TRBV30 to TRBJ2-1; possible D gene TRBD1, 6 bases. Trimming took off 0 bases at V and 6 bases at J, with 9 bases between the two ends. Germline V gene sequence: CDR1 GTSNPN, CDR2 SVGIG (reference sequence). The CDR3 length is 13 residues. The CDR3 region is CAWSVQGLNEQFF. CDR3 DNA sequence: TGTGCCTGGAGTGTTCAGGGGCTCAATGAGCAGTTCTTC. Full variable domain (missing parts from reference TRBV30 and TRBJ2-1): SQTIHQWPATLVQPVGSPLSLECTVEGTSNPNLYWYRQAAGRGLQLLFYSVGIGQISSEVPQNLSASRPQDRQFILSSKKLLLSDSGFYLCAWSVQGLNEQFFGPGTRLTVL.

The chain combines TRBV7-9 with TRBJ1-2; 7 nucleotides agree with TRBD1. V lost 2 bases, J lost 6 bases, and 15 bases stayed unmatched. Germline CDR1 reads SEHNR; CDR2 reads FQNEAQ (reference sequence). The CDR3 runs to 17 residues. CDR3 sequence (DNA): TGTGCCAGCAGCTTATCTCGCGACAGGGTAGTTTTGGATGGCTACACCTTC. This gives the protein CASSLSRDRVVLDGYTF.

This clone was counted between two and nine times. The chain uses TRBV5-1 and TRBJ2-1; 13 bases fit TRBD2. Germline assignment: CDR1 SGHRS and CDR2 YFSETQ. V gave up 5 bases and J gave up 2 bases; unmatched junction bases: 4. The CDR3 is 16 residues long. The CDR3 DNA is TGCGCCAGCAGGGAGGGGACTAGCGGGACCTACAATGAGCAGTTCTTC. This encodes CASREGTSGTYNEQFF.

As concerns this clone: The same CDR3 can be traced to other DNA sequences in this sample. The chain joins TRBV7-2 to TRBJ2-7; 7 bases align to TRBD2. The CDR3 spans 16 residues. Germline CDR1 reads SGHTA; CDR2 reads FQGNSA. The V gene end was trimmed by 2 bases and the J gene end by 0 bases; junction bases not matched to a gene: 7. The CDR3, as DNA: TGTGCCAGCAGCTTATCCCTAGCGGCTAGCTCCTACGAGCAGTACTTC. Amino acid sequence: CASSLSLAASSYEQYF.

The sample holds one count of this clone. V gene TRBV5-8 combines with J gene TRBJ2-7; maybe TRBD1 (6 bases). Germline lookup yields CDR1 SGHTS and CDR2 YDEGEE. V lost 1 base to trimming and J lost 4 bases, with 15 bases between them. CDR3 length: 15 residues. CDR3 DNA: TGTGCCAGCAGCTTGCACAGGGTAAAACTATACGAGCAGTACTTC. Encoded protein: CASSLHRVKLYEQYF.

The J gene is TRBJ2-5, the V gene TRBV6-2 or TRBV6-3; D is possibly TRBD1 (6 bases). There are 13 residues in the CDR3. The V end was cut by 5 bases, the J end by 2 bases, with 9 bases between. The germline V gene has CDR1 MNHEY and CDR2 SVGEGT. In nucleotides, the CDR3 is TGTGCCAGCAGTCAGGGGCAGCAAGAGACCCAGTACTTC. This translates into CASSQGQQETQYF.